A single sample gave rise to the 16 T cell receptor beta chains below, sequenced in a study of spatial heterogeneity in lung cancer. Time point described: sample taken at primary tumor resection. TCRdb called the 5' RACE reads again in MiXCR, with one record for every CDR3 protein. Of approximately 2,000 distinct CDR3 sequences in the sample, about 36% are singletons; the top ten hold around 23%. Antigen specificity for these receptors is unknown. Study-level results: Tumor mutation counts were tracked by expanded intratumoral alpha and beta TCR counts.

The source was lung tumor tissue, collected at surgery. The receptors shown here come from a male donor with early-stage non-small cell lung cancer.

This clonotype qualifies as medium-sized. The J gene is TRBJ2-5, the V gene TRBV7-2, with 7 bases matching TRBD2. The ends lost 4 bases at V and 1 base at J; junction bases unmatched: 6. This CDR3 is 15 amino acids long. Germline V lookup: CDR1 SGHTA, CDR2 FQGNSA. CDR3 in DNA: TGTGCCAGCAGCTCCGGACTAGTCGTCCAAGAGACCCAGTACTTC. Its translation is CASSSGLVVQETQYF.

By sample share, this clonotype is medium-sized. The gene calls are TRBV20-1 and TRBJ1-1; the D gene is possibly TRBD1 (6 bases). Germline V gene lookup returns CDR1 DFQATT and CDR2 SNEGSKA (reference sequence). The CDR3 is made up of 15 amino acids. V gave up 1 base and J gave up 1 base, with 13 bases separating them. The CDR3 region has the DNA TGCAGTGCTAGAGCCCTCCAGACAGGGAACACTGAAGCTTTCTTT. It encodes CSARALQTGNTEAFF.

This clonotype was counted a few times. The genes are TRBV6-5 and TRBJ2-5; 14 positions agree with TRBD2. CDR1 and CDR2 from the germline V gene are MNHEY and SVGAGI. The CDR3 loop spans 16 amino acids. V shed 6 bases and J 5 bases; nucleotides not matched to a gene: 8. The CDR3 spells CASSQTSGRGPETQYF. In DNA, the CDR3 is TGTGCCAGCAGCCAGACTAGCGGGAGGGGTCCGGAGACCCAGTACTTC.

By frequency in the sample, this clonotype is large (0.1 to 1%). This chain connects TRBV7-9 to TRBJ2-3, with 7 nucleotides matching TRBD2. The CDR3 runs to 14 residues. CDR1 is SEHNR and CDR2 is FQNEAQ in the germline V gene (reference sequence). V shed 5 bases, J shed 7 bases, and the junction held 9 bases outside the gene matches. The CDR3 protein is CASSPSAGVHTQYF. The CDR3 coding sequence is TGTGCCAGCAGCCCCTCCGCGGGGGTTCATACGCAGTATTTT.

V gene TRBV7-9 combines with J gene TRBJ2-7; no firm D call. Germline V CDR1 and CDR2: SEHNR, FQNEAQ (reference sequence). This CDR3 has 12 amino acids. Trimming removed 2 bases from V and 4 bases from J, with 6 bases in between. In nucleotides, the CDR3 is TGTGCCAGCAGCTTACCTGAGTACGAGCAGTACTTC. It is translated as CASSLPEYEQYF. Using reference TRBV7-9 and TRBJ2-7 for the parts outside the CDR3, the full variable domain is DTGVSQNPRHKITKRGQNVTFRCDPISEHNRLYWYRQTLGQGPEFLTYFQNEAQLEKSRLLSDRFSAERPKGSFSTLEIQRTEQGDSAMYLCASSLPEYEQYFGPGTRLTVT.

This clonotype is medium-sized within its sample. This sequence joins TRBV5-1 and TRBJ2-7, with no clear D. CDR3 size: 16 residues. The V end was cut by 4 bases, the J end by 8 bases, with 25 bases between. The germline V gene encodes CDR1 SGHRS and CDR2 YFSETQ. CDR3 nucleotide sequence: TGCGCCAGCAGCACTCCGGGCCTCCGGGCCGACGAGCAGCAGTACTTC. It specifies CASSTPGLRADEQQYF.

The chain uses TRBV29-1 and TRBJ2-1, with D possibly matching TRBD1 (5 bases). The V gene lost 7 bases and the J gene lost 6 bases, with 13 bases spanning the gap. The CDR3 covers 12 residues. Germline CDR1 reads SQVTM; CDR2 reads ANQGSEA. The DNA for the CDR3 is TGCAGCGAAACAGGATCGGGCAATGAGCAGTTCTTC. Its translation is CSETGSGNEQFF.

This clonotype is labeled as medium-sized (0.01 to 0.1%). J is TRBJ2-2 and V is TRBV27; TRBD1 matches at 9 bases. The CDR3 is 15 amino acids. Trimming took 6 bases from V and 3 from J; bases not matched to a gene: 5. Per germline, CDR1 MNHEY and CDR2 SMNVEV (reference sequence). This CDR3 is CASRPGQGYTGELFF. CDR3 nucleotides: TGTGCCAGCAGGCCGGGACAGGGATACACCGGGGAGCTGTTTTTT.

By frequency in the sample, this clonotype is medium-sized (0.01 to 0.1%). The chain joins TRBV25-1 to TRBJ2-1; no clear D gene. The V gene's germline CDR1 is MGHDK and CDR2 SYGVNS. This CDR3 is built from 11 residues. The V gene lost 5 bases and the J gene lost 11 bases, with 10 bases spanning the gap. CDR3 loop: CASSWSDKQFF. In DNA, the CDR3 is TGTGCCAGCAGTTGGTCCGATAAGCAGTTCTTC.

The CDR3 region is CASSVAGRLNTEAFF. DNA for the CDR3: TGTGCCAGCAGCGTAGCGGGCAGGCTGAACACTGAAGCTTTCTTT. The chain is built from TRBV9 and TRBJ1-1; no firm D call. The CDR3 runs 15 residues. In germline, CDR1 is SGDLS, CDR2 YYNGEE. V lost 0 bases and J lost 0, with 9 bases in between.

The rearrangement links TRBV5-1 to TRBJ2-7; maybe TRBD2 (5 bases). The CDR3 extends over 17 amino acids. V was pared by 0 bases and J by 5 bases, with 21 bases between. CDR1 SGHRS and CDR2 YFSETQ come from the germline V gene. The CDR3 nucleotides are TGCGCCAGCAGCTTGGCCATGGTAGGAGGTCCGAGGGACGAGCAGTACGTC. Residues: CASSLAMVGGPRDEQYV.

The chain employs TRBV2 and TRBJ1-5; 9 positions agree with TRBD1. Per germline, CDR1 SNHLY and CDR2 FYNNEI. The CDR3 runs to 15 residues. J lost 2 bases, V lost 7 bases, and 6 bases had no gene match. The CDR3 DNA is TGTGCCAGCACCCCGGACAGGGGCGGCAATCAGCCCCAGCATTTT. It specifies CASTPDRGGNQPQHF.

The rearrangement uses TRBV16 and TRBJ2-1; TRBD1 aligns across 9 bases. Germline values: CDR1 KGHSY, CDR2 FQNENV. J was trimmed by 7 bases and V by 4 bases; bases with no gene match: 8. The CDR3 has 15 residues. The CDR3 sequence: CASSRPGTGKNEQFF. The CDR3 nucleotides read TGTGCCAGCAGCCGTCCCGGGACAGGGAAAAATGAGCAGTTCTTC.

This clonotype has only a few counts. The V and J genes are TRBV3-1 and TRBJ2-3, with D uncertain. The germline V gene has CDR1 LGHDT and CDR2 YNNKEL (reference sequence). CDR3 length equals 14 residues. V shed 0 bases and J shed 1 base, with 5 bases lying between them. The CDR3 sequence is CASSQDWGTDTQYF. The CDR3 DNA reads TGTGCCAGCAGCCAAGATTGGGGCACAGATACGCAGTATTTT.

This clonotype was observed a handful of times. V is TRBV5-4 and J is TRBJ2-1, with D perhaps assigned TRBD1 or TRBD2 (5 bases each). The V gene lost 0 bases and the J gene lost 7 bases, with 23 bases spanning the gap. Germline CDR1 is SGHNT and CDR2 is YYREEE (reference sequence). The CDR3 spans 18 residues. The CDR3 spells CASSLVVGSGTFGNEQFF. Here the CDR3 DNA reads TGTGCCAGCAGCTTGGTTGTGGGGTCCGGGACCTTCGGGAATGAGCAGTTCTTC. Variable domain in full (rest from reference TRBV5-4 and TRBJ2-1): ETGVTQSPTHLIKTRGQQVTLRCSSQSGHNTVSWYQQALGQGPQFIFQYYREEENGRGNFPPRFSGLQFPNYSSELNVNALELDDSALYLCASSLVVGSGTFGNEQFFGPGTRLTVL.

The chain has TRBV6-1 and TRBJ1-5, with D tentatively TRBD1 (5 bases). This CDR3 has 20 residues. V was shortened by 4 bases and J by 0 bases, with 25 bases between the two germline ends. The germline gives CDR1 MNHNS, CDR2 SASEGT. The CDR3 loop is CASSGRGTPKSPYSNQPQHF. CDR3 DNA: TGTGCCAGCAGTGGCCGGGGGACGCCCAAGAGCCCCTATAGCAATCAGCCCCAGCATTTT.